This T cell receptor beta chain is drawn from a study of cytomegalovirus exposure and HLA in healthy donors. In its sample, this clone was seen once. The germline CDR1 and CDR2 sequences are SGHDT and YYEEEE. Trimming cost V 4 bases and J 6 bases; bases outside gene matches: 8. The CDR3 sequence is 15 residues long. Only in-frame clones appear in the TCRdb table, and some are missing; sequencing was by immunoSEQ multiplex PCR. The sample holds 70,000 to 80,000 clones, approximately 94% seen once. Input material: PBMCs. This receptor was obtained from a woman aged 18 to 35 in good health and CMV-seropositive. V gene TRBV5-6 combines with J gene TRBJ1-5; TRBD1 matches 9 bases. The CDR3 is CASSRGQGISQPQHF. The CDR3 nucleotides are TGTGCCAGCAGCCGGGGACAGGGAATATCTCAGCCCCAGCATTTT.